Presented here are 15 T cell receptor beta chains from one specimen sequenced in a study of T cell responses to AZD1222 COVID-19 vaccine. Sequencing was performed with immunoSEQ multiplex PCR; in TCRdb, only in-frame clones are kept and a portion is missing. The sample yields roughly 140,000 clones, 88% seen once. The sequences come from peripheral blood, collected 28 days after the second AZD1222 dose. The receptors were gathered from an adult who received the AZD1222 COVID-19 vaccine.

The V call is TRBV30, the J call TRBJ2-2; D is unclear. The germline V and J ends were trimmed by 2 bases and 8 bases, with 12 bases remaining between them. The germline V gene encodes CDR1 GTSNPN and CDR2 SVGIG (reference sequence). CDR3 length: 13 amino acids. CDR3 DNA: TGTGCCTGGAGTAGAGGTCCGCATGGGGAGCTGTTTTTT. Protein product: CAWSRGPHGELFF. The full variable domain, rest sourced from reference TRBV30 and TRBJ2-2, is SQTIHQWPATLVQPVGSPLSLECTVEGTSNPNLYWYRQAAGRGLQLLFYSVGIGQISSEVPQNLSASRPQDRQFILSSKKLLLSDSGFYLCAWSRGPHGELFFGEGSRLTVL.

This clone was detected a few times. The rearrangement joins TRBV7-2 to TRBJ2-3, with D uncertain. The CDR3 runs to 15 residues. Trimming cost V 0 bases and J 2 bases, with 9 bases left between them. Looked up from germline, CDR1 is SGHTA and CDR2 is FQGNSA. Here the CDR3 reads CASSLALGSTDTQYF. CDR3 DNA: TGTGCCAGCAGCTTAGCGCTAGGGTCCACAGATACGCAGTATTTT.

This CDR3 reads CASSHNPGDSYEGGELFF. In nucleotides, the CDR3 is TGTGCCAGCTCGCATAACCCAGGGGACAGCTACGAAGGCGGGGAGCTGTTTTTT. This sequence joins TRBV18 and TRBJ2-2, with TRBD1 identical over 7 bases. This CDR3 spans 18 amino acids. In germline, CDR1 is KGHSH, CDR2 LQKENI. Trimming at V came to 6 bases and at J to 7 bases, leaving 20 bases not matched to a gene.

This clone was recorded only once. The V and J genes are TRBV2 and TRBJ1-1; TRBD1 is a possible D gene (5 bases). Germline V CDR1 and CDR2: SNHLY, FYNNEI. V was trimmed by 3 bases and J by 5 bases, leaving 13 bases between them. This CDR3 contains 14 residues. The CDR3 DNA sequence: TGTGCCAGCAGTGATGCAGGGAGAAGAACTGAAGCTTTCTTT. Protein sequence: CASSDAGRRTEAFF. Complete variable domain (other parts from reference TRBV2 and TRBJ1-1): EPEVTQTPSHQVTQMGQEVILRCVPISNHLYFYWYRQILGQKVEFLVSFYNNEISEKSEIFDDQFSVERPDGSNFTLKIRSTKLEDSAMYFCASSDAGRRTEAFFGQGTRLTVV.

V gene TRBV12-5 combines with J gene TRBJ1-2, with D perhaps TRBD1 (5 bases). This CDR3 region has 13 residues. V lost 1 base and J 6 bases, leaving 9 bases between the germline ends. In germline, CDR1 is LGHNT, CDR2 FRNRAP. The CDR3 protein is CASGLGGGDGYTF. The DNA of the CDR3 is TGTGCTAGTGGTTTGGGGGGAGGGGATGGCTACACCTTC.

This rearrangement joins TRBV29-1 to TRBJ2-7, with D perhaps matching TRBD2 (5 bases). Trimming stripped 5 bases from V and 0 bases from J, with 11 bases between. The CDR3 is 13 amino acids. Germline assignment: CDR1 SQVTM and CDR2 ANQGSEA. CDR3 DNA: TGCAGCGTTCATCAGCGGAACTCCTACGAGCAGTACTTC. It yields the protein CSVHQRNSYEQYF.

The gene calls are TRBV6-5 and TRBJ1-3, with TRBD1 matching over 7 bases. The junction had 4 bases not matched to a gene; V was cut back by 8 bases and J by 0 bases. The germline gives CDR1 MNHEY, CDR2 SVGAGI. The CDR3 has 14 amino acids. CDR3 in DNA: TGTGCCAGCCTATGGGACAGCTCTGGAAACACCATATATTTT. This sequence encodes CASLWDSSGNTIYF.

On this clone: The same CDR3 is also encoded by other DNA sequences in this sample. The chain has TRBV2 and TRBJ2-7; perhaps TRBD1 as D (6 bases). CDR1 and CDR2 (germline): SNHLY, FYNNEI. The CDR3 runs 14 residues. Trimming removed 2 bases from V and 0 bases from J, with 8 bases in between. CDR3 protein: CASSEQGSSYEQYF. CDR3 bases: TGTGCCAGCAGTGAACAGGGGAGCTCCTACGAGCAGTACTTC. The full variable domain, completed using reference TRBV2 and TRBJ2-7, is EPEVTQTPSHQVTQMGQEVILRCVPISNHLYFYWYRQILGQKVEFLVSFYNNEISEKSEIFDDQFSVERPDGSNFTLKIRSTKLEDSAMYFCASSEQGSSYEQYFGPGTRLTVT.

The V call is TRBV19, the J call TRBJ1-1, with D maybe TRBD1 (6 bases). Trimming cost V 6 bases and J 7 bases, with 9 bases left between them. Germline CDR1 LNHDA, CDR2 SQIVND (reference sequence). This CDR3 spans 11 amino acids. The CDR3 DNA reads TGTGCCAGTAGGTACAGGGATGAAGCTTTCTTT. It yields the protein CASRYRDEAFF.

This clone came up once. The rearrangement links TRBV28 to TRBJ1-2; the D gene is possibly TRBD1 (5 bases). Germline V gives CDR1 MDHEN, CDR2 SYDVKM. V gave up 3 bases and J gave up 4 bases, with 21 bases separating them. This CDR3 contains 17 residues. The CDR3 is CASSFPGYKGGAYGYTF. CDR3 DNA: TGTGCCAGCAGTTTCCCGGGTTATAAGGGCGGGGCCTATGGCTACACCTTC.

The genes are TRBV29-1 and TRBJ2-3; possible D gene TRBD2, 6 bases. V lost 6 bases, J lost 1 base, and 11 bases lay in between. Germline lookup yields CDR1 SQVTM and CDR2 ANQGSEA. This CDR3 region has 13 residues. The CDR3 DNA follows: TGCAGCGTACGACTAGAAGGCACAGATACGCAGTATTTT. This gives the protein CSVRLEGTDTQYF.

V is TRBV5-1 and J is TRBJ2-7, with D unclear. Trimming cost V 0 bases and J 5 bases, with 15 bases left between them. This CDR3 is built from 15 residues. The V gene's germline CDR1 is SGHRS and CDR2 YFSETQ. The CDR3 sequence is CASSLGPVMPHEQYF. CDR3 DNA sequence: TGCGCCAGCAGCTTGGGACCCGTTATGCCCCACGAGCAGTACTTC.

J is TRBJ1-6 and V is TRBV11-2, with TRBD1 identical over 9 bases. There are 15 residues in the CDR3. The junction had 7 bases not matched to a gene; V was cut back by 5 bases and J by 8 bases. Germline V gene lookup returns CDR1 SGHAT and CDR2 FQNNGV. In DNA, the CDR3 is TGTGCCAGCAGCCAGACAGGGGGTGGGTATTCACCCCTCCACTTT. Translation gives CASSQTGGGYSPLHF.

This chain uses TRBV30 with TRBJ2-3; possibly TRBD2 for D (5 bases). There are 16 residues in the CDR3. The germline V gene encodes CDR1 GTSNPN and CDR2 SVGIG (reference sequence). Trimming shortened V by 2 bases and J by 1 base, and 16 bases separated the two germline ends. The DNA of the CDR3 is TGTGCCTGGAGTCGTTCGGGAAAAGTTCGCACAGATACGCAGTATTTT. Translated, it gives CAWSRSGKVRTDTQYF.

The table lists this clone with a few counts. The rearrangement uses TRBV5-4 and TRBJ1-2, with 7 positions matching TRBD1. CDR1 and CDR2 from the germline V gene are SGHNT and YYREEE (reference sequence). The CDR3 has 13 residues. Losses at the gene ends were 4 bases for V and 6 bases for J; bases not matched to a gene: 6. CDR3 bases: TGTGCCAGCAGCAAGACAGGGACCGATGGCTACACCTTC. Its protein is CASSKTGTDGYTF.